This T cell receptor beta chain was obtained from a study of T-cell memory formation after mild COVID-19 (dated by TCRdb to the early 2020s). Context from the whole study: TCR sequence clusters from the two donors were largely donor specific. In two donors, T-cell clones that expanded and contracted after mild COVID-19 were followed by sequencing TCRalpha and TCRbeta repertoires longitudinally. Two young, previously healthy adult volunteers made up the cohort, one male and one female.

CDR3 length: 13 amino acids, cysteine to phenylalanine. Just the 39-base CDR3 DNA is kept, in frame starting at base 1. As encoded in the germline V gene, CDR1 is SGDLS while CDR2 is YYNGEE. The V and J ends are trimmed by 4 bases and 7 bases, leaving 14 bases between them. Note on this clonotype: Its antigen is still unknown. Base qualities are not provided; no much larger clone lies one nucleotide away.

PBMCs were isolated by Ficoll-Paque density gradient centrifugation. The paper as a whole reports these results and caveats: Contracting CD4+ clones turned up mainly in the CM and EM memory subsets, whereas EMRA was where CD8+ clones were enriched. The study covered only a couple of mild cases, and larger cohorts including severe cases with pre-infection samples were considered necessary. Some responding clones were detected in pre-infection memory, suggesting pre-existing cross-reactive memory T cells joined the SARS-CoV-2 response. The second-wave clones that peaked on day 37 were not confirmed to be SARS-CoV-2 specific. Clones contracting from day 15 to 85 had balanced CD4/CD8 phenotypes, while a second wave expanding from day 15 to 37 was biased towards CD4+.

For sequencing, an Illumina NovaSeq 6000 was employed. TCRalpha and TCRbeta cDNA libraries were built by 5'RACE with constant-segment primers, adding sample barcodes and unique molecular identifiers. Trizol reagent was used to extract RNA from every sample. The libraries were amplified in two PCR steps, and the second step added a second sample barcode and Illumina TruSeq adapters. Libraries were sequenced on an Illumina NovaSeq with 2 x 150 bp paired-end reads. The authors' analysis ran thus. Reads were demultiplexed and collapsed into UMI-guided consensus sequences with migec v1.2.7. Using mixcr v2.1.11, UMI consensuses were aligned to TRA and TRB V and J templates and then assembled into clonotypes. Clonotypes were classified as expanded or contracted when called significant by both edgeR and NoisET, with noise models trained on biological replicates. edgeR calls used a false discovery rate-adjusted p below 0.01 and a log2 fold-change threshold of 1. As an exploratory analysis of dynamics, max-normalized trajectories of the 1000 most abundant clonotypes were examined by PCA with hierarchical clustering. Separately sequenced CD4+ and CD8+ repertoires were used to assign the CD4 or CD8 phenotype of responding clones. The public reads were run again by TCRdb, first through fastp at Q25 and then through MiXCR, and only productive beta chains were kept. Every entry covers one CDR3 protein and lists the most common genes and DNA from its rows. TCRdb assigned the V and J calls; the authors' analysis was not used. Recorded for this sample are roughly 250,000 distinct CDR3 sequences; roughly 15% of them occurred a single time. The ten biggest clones cover approximately 3.5% of the sample.

The sequence is built from TRBV9 and TRBJ2-5, and TRBD2 may be the D gene, going by 7 matching bases. The sequenced sample was PBMCs or a T cell subset sorted from them (not recorded which). The sequence came from a man aged 18 to 29 who had mild COVID-19 (a few samples of this study predate the infection). The sample titles of this study are shuffled in the database, so cell type and time point are left out; the donor was told from shared clones. The CDR3 corresponds to CASSNWGGVTQYF. The DNA reads as follows: TGTGCCAGCAGCAACTGGGGGGGCGTGACCCAGTACTTC.